The 18 T cell receptor beta chains below come from one sample, sequenced in a study of cytomegalovirus exposure and HLA in healthy donors. The PCR had 60 Vbeta and 13 Jbeta primers. This table comes from immunoSEQ multiplex PCR, and its TCRdb copy is limited to in-frame clones, with some not included. The sample shows roughly 140,000 clones, roughly 77% of them seen only once. The sample was PBMCs. The receptor set was obtained from a woman in her 30s in good health and CMV-seronegative.

The chain is built from TRBV2 and TRBJ2-3; 12 bases are shared with TRBD2. The V segment lost 4 bases and the J segment 2 bases; nucleotides outside the gene matches: 4. The CDR3 length is 16 residues. Germline V gives CDR1 SNHLY, CDR2 FYNNEI. Written as DNA, the CDR3 is TGTGCCAGCAGTGTCCGACTAGCGGGGGACACAGATACGCAGTATTTT. It encodes CASSVRLAGDTDTQYF. Filled out from reference TRBV2 and TRBJ2-3, the complete variable domain reads EPEVTQTPSHQVTQMGQEVILRCVPISNHLYFYWYRQILGQKVEFLVSFYNNEISEKSEIFDDQFSVERPDGSNFTLKIRSTKLEDSAMYFCASSVRLAGDTDTQYFGPGTRLTVL.

The rearrangement joins TRBV2 to TRBJ1-2, with TRBD1 as a possible D gene (5 bases). CDR3 size: 13 residues. The V end was cut by 4 bases, the J end by 2 bases, with 8 bases between. Germline CDR1 SNHLY, CDR2 FYNNEI. The CDR3 loop reads CASSAQANYGYTF. The CDR3 DNA sequence: TGTGCCAGCAGTGCACAGGCAAACTATGGCTACACCTTC. Full variable domain (missing parts from reference TRBV2 and TRBJ1-2): EPEVTQTPSHQVTQMGQEVILRCVPISNHLYFYWYRQILGQKVEFLVSFYNNEISEKSEIFDDQFSVERPDGSNFTLKIRSTKLEDSAMYFCASSAQANYGYTFGSGTRLTVV.

The count of this clone is one. The V gene is TRBV6-6, the J gene TRBJ2-7; D possibly corresponds to TRBD1 (6 bases). Germline CDR1 is MNHNY and CDR2 is SVGAGI (reference sequence). This CDR3 region has 14 residues. The ends were cut back, 6 bases at V and 1 base at J, with 13 bases in the middle. CDR3 DNA sequence: TGTGCCAGCAGGCCCGGACAGAATTCCTACGAGCAGTACGTC. Its protein product is CASRPGQNSYEQYV.

The chain joins TRBV5-1 to TRBJ1-1; 9 bases agree with TRBD1. The J segment lost 6 bases and the V segment lost 4 bases, leaving 16 bases of the junction unmatched. This CDR3 is 17 amino acids long. Germline V lookup: CDR1 SGHRS, CDR2 YFSETQ. CDR3 in DNA: TGCGCCAGCAGCCCCGCTTATGTGGGACAGGGTGCGTCTGAAGCTTTCTTT. This encodes CASSPAYVGQGASEAFF.

This clone has only one observation. This chain links TRBV20-1 with TRBJ1-1; D is ambiguous. Germline V lookup: CDR1 DFQATT, CDR2 SNEGSKA (reference sequence). V lost 0 bases and J lost 11, with 7 bases in between. This CDR3 has 10 residues. The CDR3 spells CSARDAWAFF. DNA for the CDR3: TGCAGTGCTAGAGATGCGTGGGCTTTCTTT.

This rearrangement joins TRBV9 to TRBJ2-1, with TRBD2 matching 16 bases. With V trimmed by 3 bases and J by 8 bases, 8 bases remained unmatched. Looked up from germline, CDR1 is SGDLS and CDR2 is YYNGEE. This CDR3 comprises 17 residues. CDR3 sequence (DNA): TGTGCCAGCAGCGGGGGACTAGCGGGAGGGTATTCGTATGAGCAGTTCTTC. Protein product: CASSGGLAGGYSYEQFF.

In the case of this clone: An end of the junction differs from the germline gene, which may be a read error. The chain has TRBV7-9 and TRBJ1-4; D is undetermined. This CDR3 spans 17 amino acids. Per the germline V gene, CDR1 is SEHNR and CDR2 is FQNEAQ (reference sequence). The CDR3 sequence is CSSSVQPGLAGGEKLFF. The CDR3 DNA reads TGTTCCAGCAGCGTCCAGCCGGGCCTCGCGGGTGGTGAAAAACTGTTTTTT.

V gene TRBV30 combines with J gene TRBJ1-5, with D unresolved. V lost 2 bases and J 4 bases, leaving 9 bases between the germline ends. CDR3 length: 13 amino acids. Germline V CDR1 and CDR2: GTSNPN, SVGIG (reference sequence). CDR3 protein: CAWSLEANQPQHF. Here the CDR3 DNA reads TGTGCCTGGAGTCTAGAGGCGAATCAGCCCCAGCATTTT.

In this sample, this clone turned up a few times. This rearrangement joins TRBV2 to TRBJ2-5; D might be TRBD1 (5 bases). CDR1 is SNHLY, CDR2 FYNNEI, per germline. The V end was cut by 5 bases, the J end by 4 bases, with 8 bases between. This CDR3 spans 12 amino acids. CDR3 protein: CASSPTAETQYF. Written as DNA, the CDR3 is TGTGCCAGCAGTCCGACAGCAGAGACCCAGTACTTC.

This sequence joins TRBV27 and TRBJ1-4, with 9 bases fitting TRBD1. J was trimmed by 2 bases and V by 3 bases; bases with no gene match: 13. The CDR3 is 19 residues long. Germline CDR1 is MNHEY and CDR2 is SMNVEV (reference sequence). In nucleotides, the CDR3 is TGTGCCAGCAGTTTTCGCGGGACAGGGCCCAGGCGGACTAATGAAAAACTGTTTTTT. Encoded protein: CASSFRGTGPRRTNEKLFF. The whole variable domain, remainder taken from reference TRBV27 and TRBJ1-4, is EAQVTQNPRYLITVTGKKLTVTCSQNMNHEYMSWYRQDPGLGLRQIYYSMNVEVTDKGDVPEGYKVSRKEKRNFPLILESPSPNQTSLYFCASSFRGTGPRRTNEKLFFGSGTQLSVL.

The chain combines TRBV10-1 with TRBJ2-1, with D uncertain. V lost 10 bases to trimming and J lost 2 bases, with 12 bases between them. This CDR3 is built from 13 residues. Germline V CDR1 and CDR2: WNHNN, SYGVQD (reference sequence). In DNA, the CDR3 is TGCGCCAAACAGTCCTTAACCTACAATGAGCAGTTCTTC. Translating it yields CAKQSLTYNEQFF.

This chain connects TRBV28 to TRBJ1-6; D ambiguous. Germline lookup yields CDR1 MDHEN and CDR2 SYDVKM. Between the trimmed V and J ends, which lost 5 bases and 0 bases, there was a span of 5 bases. The CDR3 is 14 amino acids. The CDR3 DNA reads as TGTGCCAGCAGTACAACCTCCTATAATTCACCCCTCCACTTT. Amino acid sequence: CASSTTSYNSPLHF.

The genes are TRBV29-1 and TRBJ1-1; D gene unclear. The V end lost 4 bases, the J end lost 1 base, and 10 bases lay between the germline ends. The germline V gene has CDR1 SQVTM and CDR2 ANQGSEA. The CDR3 consists of 13 residues. As DNA, the CDR3 is TGCAGCGTTGCGTCGACGGGGAACACTGAAGCTTTCTTT. Translation: CSVASTGNTEAFF.

This clone was detected only once. This chain uses TRBV28 with TRBJ1-1; maybe TRBD1 (5 bases). V dropped 0 bases and J dropped 2 bases, with 7 bases sitting between them. Germline V lookup: CDR1 MDHEN, CDR2 SYDVKM. This CDR3 region has 14 residues. The chain's CDR3 is CASSLWDTNTEAFF. Here the CDR3 DNA reads TGTGCCAGCAGTTTATGGGACACCAACACTGAAGCTTTCTTT.

The rearrangement links TRBV30 to TRBJ2-3, with D possibly TRBD1 on 5 matching bases. CDR1 and CDR2 from the germline V gene are GTSNPN and SVGIG (reference sequence). The CDR3 consists of 12 residues. Trimming took 1 base from V and 6 from J, leaving 8 bases between them. CDR3 protein: CAWSGSGDTQYF. CDR3 DNA: TGTGCCTGGAGTGGATCAGGGGATACGCAGTATTTT. The variable domain in full, completed from reference TRBV30 and TRBJ2-3, reads SQTIHQWPATLVQPVGSPLSLECTVEGTSNPNLYWYRQAAGRGLQLLFYSVGIGQISSEVPQNLSASRPQDRQFILSSKKLLLSDSGFYLCAWSGSGDTQYFGPGTRLTVL.

The J gene is TRBJ2-1, the V gene TRBV5-5, with TRBD2 matching over 9 bases. Germline CDR1 reads SGHKS; CDR2 reads YYEKEE (reference sequence). This CDR3 contains 17 residues. Losses at the gene ends were 0 bases for V and 3 bases for J; bases not matched to a gene: 7. As DNA, the CDR3 is TGTGCCAGCAGCTTGGCCGGTGCTAGCGGGGACTACAATGAGCAGTTCTTC. Its translation: CASSLAGASGDYNEQFF.

In its sample, this clone was seen once. CDR3 sequence (DNA): TGTGCCAGCAGCTGGAGAACAATTACCACCGGGGAGCTGTTTTTT. Translating gives CASSWRTITTGELFF. This rearrangement joins TRBV5-6 to TRBJ2-2; D is ambiguous. The CDR3 runs to 15 residues. Per the germline V gene, CDR1 is SGHDT and CDR2 is YYEEEE. V dropped 3 bases and J dropped 4 bases, with 13 bases sitting between them.

This chain joins TRBV2 and TRBJ1-5; 8 bases are shared with TRBD1. V gave up 2 bases and J gave up 4 bases; unmatched junction bases: 1. CDR3 length: 14 residues. Germline V gives CDR1 SNHLY, CDR2 FYNNEI. The CDR3 DNA sequence: TGTGCCAGCAGTGAAAGGACAGGGAATCAGCCCCAGCATTTT. Translation: CASSERTGNQPQHF.